The 31 T cell receptor beta chains presented below share a single source sample, sequenced in a study of technical replicates of blood from a handful of donors. Measured with immunoSEQ multiplex PCR; TCRdb has only the in-frame clones, and not every one. The sample shows 60,000 to 80,000 clones, around 87% of them seen only once. The sample was PBMCs. The receptors come from a human donor in good health. Some clones in this sample may be carry-over from other donors' samples.

V is TRBV11-2 and J is TRBJ2-1, with 9 bases matching TRBD1. Trimming cost V 5 bases and J 5 bases; bases outside gene matches: 13. Germline loops: CDR1 SGHAT, CDR2 FQNNGV. This CDR3 is 17 amino acids long. CDR3 DNA: TGTGCCAGCAGCCCAGGGCCCCGGGACAGGGTCAACAATGAGCAGTTCTTC. Amino acids: CASSPGPRDRVNNEQFF. Full variable domain (rest looked up from reference TRBV11-2 and TRBJ2-1): EAGVAQSPRYKIIEKRQSVAFWCNPISGHATLYWYQQILGQGPKLLIQFQNNGVVDDSQLPKDRFSAERLKGVDSTLKIQPAKLEDSAVYLCASSPGPRDRVNNEQFFGPGTRLTVL.

The V and J genes are TRBV9 and TRBJ2-2; 9 bases map to TRBD1. Germline CDR1 SGDLS, CDR2 YYNGEE. V lost 3 bases and J lost 2; bases outside the gene matches: 2. CDR3 length equals 15 residues. This CDR3 is CASSADRGNTGELFF. As DNA, the CDR3 is TGTGCCAGCAGCGCGGACAGGGGAAACACCGGGGAGCTGTTTTTT.

The genes are TRBV18 and TRBJ1-1, with D possibly TRBD1 on 5 matching bases. CDR3 length equals 13 residues. Between the trimmed V and J ends, which lost 5 bases and 1 base, there was a span of 8 bases. Germline loops: CDR1 KGHSH, CDR2 LQKENI. The CDR3: CASSATANTEAFF. For the CDR3, the DNA is TGTGCCAGCTCAGCGACAGCGAACACTGAAGCTTTCTTT.

V and J are TRBV4-3 and TRBJ2-1, with 9 bases fitting TRBD2. This CDR3 contains 14 residues. From germline, CDR1 is LGHNA and CDR2 YSLEER. V lost 8 bases to trimming and J lost 8 bases; unmatched junction nucleotides: 10. Written as DNA, the CDR3 is TGCGCCAGCTCTCGGGCGGGAGGGGGGGATGAGCAGTTCTTC. Protein sequence: CASSRAGGGDEQFF.

The V call is TRBV5-1, the J call TRBJ1-6; the match to TRBD1 covers 8 bases. Germline V gene data show CDR1 as SGHRS and CDR2 as YFSETQ. The CDR3 contains 15 residues. V shed 2 bases and J 5 bases; nucleotides not matched to a gene: 3. The CDR3 region is CASSFNRGDNSPLHF. CDR3 DNA: TGCGCCAGCAGCTTTAACAGGGGGGATAATTCACCCCTCCACTTT.

The CDR3 loop is CASSPQLGGVDTIYF. DNA for the CDR3: TGCGCCAGCAGCCCGCAATTAGGAGGAGTAGACACCATATATTTT. This chain joins TRBV5-1 and TRBJ1-3; the D is unclear. The length of the CDR3 is 15 residues. V was pared by 4 bases and J by 8 bases, with 19 bases between. The germline V gene has CDR1 SGHRS and CDR2 YFSETQ.

The chain carries TRBV6-5 and TRBJ1-2, with 7 bases identical to TRBD1. This CDR3 has 15 residues. CDR1 is MNHEY and CDR2 is SVGAGI in the germline V gene. The trim removed 4 bases at V and 2 bases at J, leaving 7 bases unmatched. CDR3 residues: CASSSGGTGNYGYTF. CDR3 sequence (DNA): TGTGCCAGCAGTTCAGGGGGGACGGGGAACTATGGCTACACCTTC.

J is TRBJ1-3 and V is TRBV30, with 12 bases fitting TRBD1. The CDR3 consists of 20 residues. CDR1 GTSNPN and CDR2 SVGIG come from the germline V gene (reference sequence). Trimming at V came to 1 base and at J to 0 bases, leaving 13 bases not matched to a gene. Here the CDR3 reads CAWSARGTGGGGGSGNTIYF. As DNA, the CDR3 is TGTGCCTGGAGTGCCCGGGGGACAGGGGGCGGGGGAGGCTCTGGAAACACCATATATTTT.

This chain connects TRBV27 to TRBJ1-2, with 9 bases matching TRBD1. The germline V gene has CDR1 MNHEY and CDR2 SMNVEV (reference sequence). Unmatched junction bases numbered 3, after V lost 6 bases and J lost 4 bases. The CDR3 totals 13 residues. CDR3 protein: CASRQGQGYGYTF. In DNA, the CDR3 is TGTGCCAGCAGACAGGGACAGGGCTATGGCTACACCTTC.

This chain connects TRBV16 to TRBJ2-2, with D uncertain. The germline V gene encodes CDR1 KGHSY and CDR2 FQNENV. This CDR3 region has 16 residues. Trimming removed 1 base from V and 0 bases from J, with 9 bases in between. CDR3 in DNA: TGTGCCAGCAGCCAATACTCACCATCGAACACCGGGGAGCTGTTTTTT. Its translation is CASSQYSPSNTGELFF. Based on the CDR3 plus reference TRBV16 and TRBJ2-2, the full variable domain is GEEVAQTPKHLVRGEGQKAKLYCAPIKGHSYVFWYQQVLKNEFKFLISFQNENVFDETGMPKERFSAKCLPNSPCSLEIQATKLEDSAVYFCASSQYSPSNTGELFFGEGSRLTVL.

The V call is TRBV5-5, the J call TRBJ1-6, with 8 bases that match TRBD1. Per germline, CDR1 SGHKS and CDR2 YYEKEE (reference sequence). V shed 5 bases and J 7 bases; nucleotides not matched to a gene: 8. The CDR3 contains 15 residues. CDR3 coding DNA: TGTGCCAGCAGACCGGACAGGGTACCAAATTCACCCCTCCACTTT. Its protein product is CASRPDRVPNSPLHF.

In this sample, this clone turned up a few times. The genes are TRBV11-1 and TRBJ2-2; no definite D call. Germline assignment: CDR1 SGHAT and CDR2 FQDESV (reference sequence). V was clipped by 1 base and J by 1 base, with 4 bases between them. The CDR3 runs 14 residues. The CDR3 spells CASSLDRNTGELFF. CDR3 nucleotide sequence: TGTGCCAGCAGCTTAGACAGGAACACCGGGGAGCTGTTTTTT.

For the CDR3, the DNA is TGCGCCAGCAGCTTGGCGGGACAGGGGGACACTGAAGCTTTCTTT. Residues: CASSLAGQGDTEAFF. V is TRBV5-1 and J is TRBJ1-1; 11 positions match TRBD1. The CDR3 covers 15 residues. From germline, CDR1 is SGHRS and CDR2 YFSETQ. The J segment lost 3 bases and the V segment lost 0 bases, leaving 1 base of the junction unmatched.

This chain connects TRBV14 to TRBJ1-4, with 8 positions matching TRBD1. CDR3 length equals 15 residues. CDR1 SGHDN and CDR2 FVKESK come from the germline V gene. V shed 2 bases and J 8 bases; nucleotides not matched to a gene: 7. The CDR3 nucleotides are TGTGCCAGCAGCCAACCGGGACAGGTTGGGGAAAAACTGTTTTTT. It encodes CASSQPGQVGEKLFF.

The gene calls are TRBV7-9 and TRBJ2-3; D unclear. The CDR3 is 14 residues long. Trimming removed 7 bases from V and 0 bases from J, with 11 bases in between. Germline lookup yields CDR1 SEHNR and CDR2 FQNEAQ (reference sequence). CDR3 coding DNA: TGTGCCAGCAACCTAGACTGGAGCACAGATACGCAGTATTTT. Protein sequence: CASNLDWSTDTQYF.

This clone was counted only a few times. The rearrangement uses TRBV7-8 and TRBJ2-1; D is possibly TRBD2 (5 bases). This CDR3 contains 11 residues. Germline V lookup: CDR1 SGHVS, CDR2 FQNEAQ. V shed 7 bases and J shed 6 bases, with 7 bases lying between them. CDR3 nucleotides: TGTGCCAGCAAGGGAGTCAATGAGCAGTTCTTC. Amino acid sequence: CASKGVNEQFF.

This chain joins TRBV7-6 and TRBJ2-1; tentative D call: TRBD2 (5 bases). Germline V lookup: CDR1 SGHVS, CDR2 FNYEAQ. The CDR3 extends over 15 amino acids. The V end lost 5 bases, the J end lost 6 bases, and 17 bases lay between the germline ends. This CDR3 reads CASSPEALSRNEQFF. CDR3 coding DNA: TGTGCCAGCAGCCCGGAGGCCCTCTCCCGCAATGAGCAGTTCTTC.

V usage is TRBV5-6 and J usage is TRBJ1-2; no definite D call. The CDR3 contains 13 residues. The germline V and J ends were trimmed by 2 bases and 7 bases, with 12 bases remaining between them. The germline V gene encodes CDR1 SGHDT and CDR2 YYEEEE. CDR3 nucleotides: TGTGCCAGCAGCTTTTCCGGGTTTGGTGGCTACACCTTC. This translates into CASSFSGFGGYTF. The full variable domain, completed using reference TRBV5-6 and TRBJ1-2, is DAGVTQSPTHLIKTRGQQVTLRCSPKSGHDTVSWYQQALGQGPQFIFQYYEEEERQRGNFPDRFSGHQFPNYSSELNVNALLLGDSALYLCASSFSGFGGYTFGSGTRLTVV.

In DNA form, the CDR3 reads TGTGCCAGCACCACCGGGACAGGGGGCAATCAGCCCCAGCATTTT. Amino acid sequence: CASTTGTGGNQPQHF. The chain carries TRBV7-2 and TRBJ1-5; the match to TRBD1 covers 10 bases. The germline CDR1 and CDR2 sequences are SGHTA and FQGNSA. Unmatched junction bases numbered 5, after V lost 7 bases and J lost 2 bases. The CDR3 is 15 amino acids. Using reference TRBV7-2 and TRBJ1-5 for the parts outside the CDR3, the full variable domain is GAGVSQSPSNKVTEKGKDVELRCDPISGHTALYWYRQSLGQGLEFLIYFQGNSAPDKSGLPSDRFSAERTGGSVSTLTIQRTQQEDSAVYLCASTTGTGGNQPQHFGDGTRLSIL.

The rearrangement links TRBV18 to TRBJ2-2; no reliable D call. The ends were cut back, 1 base at V and 2 bases at J, with 5 bases in the middle. The length of the CDR3 is 14 residues. The germline V gene has CDR1 KGHSH and CDR2 LQKENI. CDR3 sequence (DNA): TGTGCCAGCTCACCACTCTCCAACACCGGGGAGCTGTTTTTT. Its protein product is CASSPLSNTGELFF.

On this clone itself: A read error may produce the germline difference seen at one junction end. The chain carries TRBV20-1 and TRBJ1-2, with D uncertain. Germline V gene data show CDR1 as DFQATT and CDR2 as SNEGSKA (reference sequence). This CDR3 region has 11 residues. The DNA for the CDR3 is TGCAGTGCTAGGCCCACAGTTGGTTCTGTCTTC. Its translation: CSARPTVGSVF.

The rearrangement uses TRBV5-1 and TRBJ1-1, with 8 bases lining up with TRBD1. The CDR3 sequence is 15 residues long. CDR1 and CDR2 (germline): SGHRS, YFSETQ. Trimming at V came to 5 bases and at J to 6 bases, leaving 12 bases not matched to a gene. The CDR3 reads CASSSQTGDLAEAFF. The CDR3 coding sequence is TGCGCCAGCAGTTCCCAGACAGGGGATCTCGCTGAAGCTTTCTTT.

This CDR3 reads CAWSVLISETQYF. In DNA form, the CDR3 reads TGTGCCTGGAGTGTACTCATTTCAGAGACCCAGTACTTC. The chain combines TRBV30 with TRBJ2-5; D gene uncertain. Germline CDR1 is GTSNPN and CDR2 is SVGIG (reference sequence). This CDR3 is built from 13 residues. V lost 0 bases to trimming and J lost 4 bases, with 9 bases between them.

This chain connects TRBV2 to TRBJ2-2; 7 nucleotides match TRBD1. V lost 6 bases and J lost 2; bases outside the gene matches: 3. This CDR3 comprises 14 residues. Germline-derived CDR1 and CDR2 are SNHLY and FYNNEI. DNA of the CDR3: TGTGCCAGCAGGGGACAGCCCAACACCGGGGAGCTGTTTTTT. Protein product: CASRGQPNTGELFF.

The rearrangement uses TRBV15 and TRBJ1-2; 9 positions agree with TRBD1. CDR1 and CDR2 (germline): LNHNV, YYDKDF (reference sequence). V trimming: 4 bases; J trimming: 3 bases; junction bases outside the gene matches: 6. The CDR3 runs to 15 residues. In DNA form, the CDR3 reads TGTGCCACCAGCACCAGGGACAGGGCTCACTATGGCTACACCTTC. Residues: CATSTRDRAHYGYTF. Full variable domain (remainder filled in from reference TRBV15 and TRBJ1-2): DAMVIQNPRYQVTQFGKPVTLSCSQTLNHNVMYWYQQKSSQAPKLLFHYYDKDFNNEADTPDNFQSRRPNTSFCFLDIRSPGLGDTAMYLCATSTRDRAHYGYTFGSGTRLTVV.

This chain uses TRBV7-9 with TRBJ1-5; 7 nucleotides match TRBD1. J was trimmed by 4 bases and V by 5 bases; bases with no gene match: 20. This CDR3 has 19 amino acids. Germline loops: CDR1 SEHNR, CDR2 FQNEAQ (reference sequence). The CDR3 loop reads CASSPETGRGLSRNQPQHF. For the CDR3, the DNA is TGTGCCAGCAGCCCTGAGACAGGGCGCGGGTTATCTCGAAATCAGCCCCAGCATTTT.

This clone has only one observation. V gene TRBV4-3 combines with J gene TRBJ1-1, with D uncertain. Trimming stripped 0 bases from V and 4 bases from J, with 9 bases between. This CDR3 spans 14 amino acids. Germline lookup yields CDR1 LGHNA and CDR2 YSLEER. The CDR3 loop is CASSQDLVGTEAFF. CDR3 coding DNA: TGCGCCAGCAGCCAAGACCTCGTCGGCACTGAAGCTTTCTTT.

This chain connects TRBV7-8 to TRBJ1-6; tentatively, D is TRBD1 (5 bases). The CDR3 is made up of 15 amino acids. V lost 7 bases and J 7 bases, leaving 17 bases between the germline ends. Germline CDR1 SGHVS, CDR2 FQNEAQ. The CDR3 reads CASTEALGRNSPLHF. CDR3 bases: TGTGCCAGCACCGAAGCCCTGGGGCGCAATTCACCCCTCCACTTT.

The chain uses TRBV5-4 and TRBJ1-1, with a possible D match to TRBD1 (6 bases). There are 14 residues in the CDR3. Germline V CDR1 and CDR2: SGHNT, YYREEE (reference sequence). V lost 5 bases to trimming and J lost 10 bases, with 21 bases between them. The CDR3 sequence: CASSPGGAGVGAFF. In DNA, the CDR3 is TGTGCCAGCAGTCCTGGGGGGGCGGGGGTAGGAGCTTTCTTT.

This chain connects TRBV5-1 to TRBJ2-7, with 7 nucleotides matching TRBD2. V gave up 0 bases and J gave up 2 bases; unmatched junction bases: 8. This CDR3 has 16 residues. The germline V gene encodes CDR1 SGHRS and CDR2 YFSETQ. The CDR3 protein is CASSLAATSRTYEQYF. CDR3 in DNA: TGCGCCAGCAGCTTGGCCGCGACTAGCAGAACCTACGAGCAGTACTTC.

This clone was seen only once. This chain uses TRBV30 with TRBJ1-5; 9 nucleotides align to TRBD1. The CDR3 has 14 residues. V dropped 0 bases and J dropped 4; count of bases not matched to a gene: 1. The V gene's germline CDR1 is GTSNPN and CDR2 SVGIG (reference sequence). This CDR3 is CAWSVGTGNQPQHF. CDR3 DNA: TGTGCCTGGAGTGTGGGGACAGGGAATCAGCCCCAGCATTTT.